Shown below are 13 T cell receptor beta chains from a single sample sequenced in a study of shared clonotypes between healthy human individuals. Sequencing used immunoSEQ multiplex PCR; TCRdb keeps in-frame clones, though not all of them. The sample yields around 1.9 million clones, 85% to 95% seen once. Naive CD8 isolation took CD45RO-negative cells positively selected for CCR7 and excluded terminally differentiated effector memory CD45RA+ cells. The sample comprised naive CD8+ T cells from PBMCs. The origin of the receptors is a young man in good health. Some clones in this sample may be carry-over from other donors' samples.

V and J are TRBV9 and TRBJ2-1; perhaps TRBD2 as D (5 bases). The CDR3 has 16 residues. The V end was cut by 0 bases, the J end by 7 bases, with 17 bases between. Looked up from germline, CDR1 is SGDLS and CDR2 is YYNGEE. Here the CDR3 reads CASSVVARNGRNEQFF. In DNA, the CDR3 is TGTGCCAGCAGCGTAGTAGCGCGAAACGGCCGGAATGAGCAGTTCTTC.

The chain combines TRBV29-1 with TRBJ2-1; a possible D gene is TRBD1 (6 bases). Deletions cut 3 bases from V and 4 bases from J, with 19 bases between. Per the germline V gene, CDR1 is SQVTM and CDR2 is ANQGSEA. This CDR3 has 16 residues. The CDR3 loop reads CSVEGDINRSYNEQFF. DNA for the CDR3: TGCAGCGTTGAGGGGGACATCAATCGAAGTTACAATGAGCAGTTCTTC.

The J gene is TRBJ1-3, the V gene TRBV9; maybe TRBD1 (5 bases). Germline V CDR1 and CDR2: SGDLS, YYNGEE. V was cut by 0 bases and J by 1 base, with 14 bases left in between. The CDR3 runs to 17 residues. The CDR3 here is CASSVGGGQGSGNTIYF. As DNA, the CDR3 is TGTGCCAGCAGCGTAGGTGGGGGTCAGGGATCTGGAAACACCATATATTTT.

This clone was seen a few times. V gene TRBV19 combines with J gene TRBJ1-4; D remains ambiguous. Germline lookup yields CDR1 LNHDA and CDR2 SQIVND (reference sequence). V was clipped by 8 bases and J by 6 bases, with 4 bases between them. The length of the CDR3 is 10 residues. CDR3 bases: TGTGCCAGTGGACATGAAAAACTGTTTTTT. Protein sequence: CASGHEKLFF.

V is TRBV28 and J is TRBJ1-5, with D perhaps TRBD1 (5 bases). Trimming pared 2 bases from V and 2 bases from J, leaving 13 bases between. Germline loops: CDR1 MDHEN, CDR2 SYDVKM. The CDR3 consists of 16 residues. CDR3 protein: CASSLEAGLGNQPQHF. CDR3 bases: TGTGCCAGCAGTTTAGAGGCGGGGCTGGGCAATCAGCCCCAGCATTTT.

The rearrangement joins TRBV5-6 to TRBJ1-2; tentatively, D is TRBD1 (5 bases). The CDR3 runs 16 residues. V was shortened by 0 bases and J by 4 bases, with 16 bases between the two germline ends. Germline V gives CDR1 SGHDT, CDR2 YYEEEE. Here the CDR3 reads CASSLDGGEATYGYTF. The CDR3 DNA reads TGTGCCAGCAGCTTGGATGGGGGTGAAGCGACCTATGGCTACACCTTC.

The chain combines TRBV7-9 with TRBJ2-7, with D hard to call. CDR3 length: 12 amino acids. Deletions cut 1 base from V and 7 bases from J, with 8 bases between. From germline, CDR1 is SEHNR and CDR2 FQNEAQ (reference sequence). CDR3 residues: CASSLVSLEQYF. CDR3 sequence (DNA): TGTGCCAGCAGCTTAGTTAGTCTTGAGCAGTACTTC.

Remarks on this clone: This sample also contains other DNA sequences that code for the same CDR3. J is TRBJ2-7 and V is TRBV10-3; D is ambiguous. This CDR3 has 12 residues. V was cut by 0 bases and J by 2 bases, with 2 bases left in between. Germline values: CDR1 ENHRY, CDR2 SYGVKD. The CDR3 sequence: CAISESAYEQYF. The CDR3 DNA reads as TGTGCCATCAGTGAGTCTGCCTACGAGCAGTACTTC.

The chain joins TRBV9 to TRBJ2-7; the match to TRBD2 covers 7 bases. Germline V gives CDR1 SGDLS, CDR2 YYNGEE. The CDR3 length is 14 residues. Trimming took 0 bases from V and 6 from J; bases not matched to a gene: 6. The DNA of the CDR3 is TGTGCCAGCAGCGTAGGCGGGAGTAGTCGCGAGCAGTACTTC. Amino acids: CASSVGGSSREQYF.

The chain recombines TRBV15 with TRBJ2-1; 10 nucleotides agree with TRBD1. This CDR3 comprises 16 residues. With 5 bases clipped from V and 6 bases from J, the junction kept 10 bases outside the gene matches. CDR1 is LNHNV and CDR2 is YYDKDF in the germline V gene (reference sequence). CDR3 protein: CATSPRIGQGGNEQFF. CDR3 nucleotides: TGTGCCACCAGCCCACGGATCGGACAGGGGGGCAATGAGCAGTTCTTC.

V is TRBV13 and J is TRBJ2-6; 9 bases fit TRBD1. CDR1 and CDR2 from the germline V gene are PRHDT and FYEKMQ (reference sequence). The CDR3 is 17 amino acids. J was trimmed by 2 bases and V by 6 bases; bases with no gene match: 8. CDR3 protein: CASSSGTGSTGANVLTF. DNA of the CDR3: TGTGCCAGCAGTTCCGGGACAGGGTCTACTGGGGCCAACGTCCTGACTTTC.

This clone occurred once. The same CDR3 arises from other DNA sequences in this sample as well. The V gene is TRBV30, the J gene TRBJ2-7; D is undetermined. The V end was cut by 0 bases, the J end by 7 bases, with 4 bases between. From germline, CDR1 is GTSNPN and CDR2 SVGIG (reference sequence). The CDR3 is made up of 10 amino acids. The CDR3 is CAWSVGEQYF. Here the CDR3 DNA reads TGTGCCTGGAGTGTTGGAGAGCAGTACTTC. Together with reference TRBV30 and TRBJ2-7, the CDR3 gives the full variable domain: SQTIHQWPATLVQPVGSPLSLECTVEGTSNPNLYWYRQAAGRGLQLLFYSVGIGQISSEVPQNLSASRPQDRQFILSSKKLLLSDSGFYLCAWSVGEQYFGPGTRLTVT.

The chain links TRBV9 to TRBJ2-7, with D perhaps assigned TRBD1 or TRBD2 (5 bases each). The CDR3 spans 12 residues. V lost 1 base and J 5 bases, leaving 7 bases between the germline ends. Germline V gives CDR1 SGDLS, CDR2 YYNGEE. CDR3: CASSVQGDEQYF. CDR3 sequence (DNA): TGTGCCAGCAGCGTACAGGGAGACGAGCAGTACTTC.